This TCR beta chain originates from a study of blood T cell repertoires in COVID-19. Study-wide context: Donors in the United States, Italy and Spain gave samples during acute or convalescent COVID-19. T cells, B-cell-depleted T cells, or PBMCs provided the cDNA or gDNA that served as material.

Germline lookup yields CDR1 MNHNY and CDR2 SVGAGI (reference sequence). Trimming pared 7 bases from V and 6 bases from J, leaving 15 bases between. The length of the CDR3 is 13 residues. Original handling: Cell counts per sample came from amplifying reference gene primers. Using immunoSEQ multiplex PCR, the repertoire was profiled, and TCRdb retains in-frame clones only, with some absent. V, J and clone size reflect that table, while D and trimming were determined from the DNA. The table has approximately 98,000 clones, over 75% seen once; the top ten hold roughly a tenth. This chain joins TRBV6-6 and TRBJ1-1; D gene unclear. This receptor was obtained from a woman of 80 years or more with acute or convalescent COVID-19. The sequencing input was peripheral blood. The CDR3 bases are TGTGCCAGCACTAGAACGTCGCACCCTGAAGCTTTCTTT. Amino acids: CASTRTSHPEAFF.